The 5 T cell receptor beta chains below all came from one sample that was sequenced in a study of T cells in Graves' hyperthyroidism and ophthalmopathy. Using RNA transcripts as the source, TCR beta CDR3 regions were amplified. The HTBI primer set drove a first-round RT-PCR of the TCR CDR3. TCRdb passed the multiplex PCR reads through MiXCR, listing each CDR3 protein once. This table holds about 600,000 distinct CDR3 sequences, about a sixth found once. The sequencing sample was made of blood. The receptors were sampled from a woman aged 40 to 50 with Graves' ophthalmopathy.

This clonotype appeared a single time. The CDR3 DNA is TGTGCCAGCAGTTACTGGGGGCAGACAGATACGCAGCATTTT. Amino acid sequence: CASSYWGQTDTQHF. The rearrangement links TRBV6-2 or TRBV6-3 to TRBJ2-3, with D maybe TRBD1 (6 bases). The end of the DNA fits TRBJ1-5 better, so the J call may be wrong. CDR3 length equals 14 residues. CDR1 and CDR2 (germline): MNHEY, SVGEGT.

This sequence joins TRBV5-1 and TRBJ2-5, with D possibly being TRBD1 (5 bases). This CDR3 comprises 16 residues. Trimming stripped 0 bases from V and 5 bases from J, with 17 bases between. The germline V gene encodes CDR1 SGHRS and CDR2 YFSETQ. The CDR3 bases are TGCGCCAGCAGCTTGGGGAAACAGGACCGGGTGGAGACCCAGTACTTC. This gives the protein CASSLGKQDRVETQYF. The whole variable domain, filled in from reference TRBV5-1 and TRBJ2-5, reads KAGVTQTPRYLIKTRGQQVTLSCSPISGHRSVSWYQQTPGQGLQFLFEYFSETQRNKGNFPGRFSGRQFSNSRSEMNVSTLELGDSALYLCASSLGKQDRVETQYFGPGTRLLVL.

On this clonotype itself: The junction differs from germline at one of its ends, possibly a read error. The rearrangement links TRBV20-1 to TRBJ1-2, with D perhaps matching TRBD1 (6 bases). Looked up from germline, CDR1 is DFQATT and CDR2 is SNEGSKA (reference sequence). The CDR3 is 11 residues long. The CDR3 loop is CSARRGYVYTF. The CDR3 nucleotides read TGCAGTGCTAGGAGGGGGTATGTCTACACCTTC.

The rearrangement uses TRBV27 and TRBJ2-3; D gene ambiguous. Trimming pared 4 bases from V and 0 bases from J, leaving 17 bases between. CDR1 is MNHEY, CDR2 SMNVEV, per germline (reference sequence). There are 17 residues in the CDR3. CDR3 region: CASSSRHLGSSTDTQYF. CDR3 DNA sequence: TGTGCCAGCAGTTCGCGCCATCTAGGGTCTAGCACAGATACGCAGTATTTT.

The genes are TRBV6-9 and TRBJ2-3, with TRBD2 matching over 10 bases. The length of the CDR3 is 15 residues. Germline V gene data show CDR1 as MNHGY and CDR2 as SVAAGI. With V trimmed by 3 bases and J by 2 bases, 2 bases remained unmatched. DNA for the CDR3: TGTGCCAGCAGTTACACTAGCGGGGTCACAGATACGCAGTATTTT. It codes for CASSYTSGVTDTQYF.